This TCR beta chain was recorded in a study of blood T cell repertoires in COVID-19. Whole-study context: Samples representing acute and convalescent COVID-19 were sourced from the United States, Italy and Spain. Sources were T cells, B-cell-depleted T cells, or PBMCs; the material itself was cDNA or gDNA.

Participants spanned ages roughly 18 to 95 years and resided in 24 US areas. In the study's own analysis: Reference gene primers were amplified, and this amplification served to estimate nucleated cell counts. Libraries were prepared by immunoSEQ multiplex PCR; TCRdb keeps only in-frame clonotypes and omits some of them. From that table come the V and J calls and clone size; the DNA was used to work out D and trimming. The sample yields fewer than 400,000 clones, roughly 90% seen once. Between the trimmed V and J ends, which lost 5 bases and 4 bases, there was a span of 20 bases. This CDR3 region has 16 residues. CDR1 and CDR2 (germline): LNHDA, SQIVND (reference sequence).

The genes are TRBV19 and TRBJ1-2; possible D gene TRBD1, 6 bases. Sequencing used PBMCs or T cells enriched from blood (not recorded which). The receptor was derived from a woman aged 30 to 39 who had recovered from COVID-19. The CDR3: CASSLLVAGVSYGYTF. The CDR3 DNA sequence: TGTGCCAGTAGTCTGTTGGTGGCAGGGGTGAGCTATGGCTACACCTTC.